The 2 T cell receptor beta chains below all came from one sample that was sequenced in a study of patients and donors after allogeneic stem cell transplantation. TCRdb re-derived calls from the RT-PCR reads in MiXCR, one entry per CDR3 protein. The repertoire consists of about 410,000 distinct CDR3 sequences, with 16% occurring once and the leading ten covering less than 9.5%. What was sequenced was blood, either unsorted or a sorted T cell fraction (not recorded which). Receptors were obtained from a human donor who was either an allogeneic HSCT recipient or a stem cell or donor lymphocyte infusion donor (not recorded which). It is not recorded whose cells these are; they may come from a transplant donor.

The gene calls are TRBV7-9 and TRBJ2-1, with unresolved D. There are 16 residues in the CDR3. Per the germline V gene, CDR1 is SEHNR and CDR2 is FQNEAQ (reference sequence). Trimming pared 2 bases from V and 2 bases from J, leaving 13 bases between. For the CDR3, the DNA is TGTGCCAGCAGCTTATACAGAAGCACAACCTACAATGAGCAGTTCTTC. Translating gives CASSLYRSTTYNEQFF.

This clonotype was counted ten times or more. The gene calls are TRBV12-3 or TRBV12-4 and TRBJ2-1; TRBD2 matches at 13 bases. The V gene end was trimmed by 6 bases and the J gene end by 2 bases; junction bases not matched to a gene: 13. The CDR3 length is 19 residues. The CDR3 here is CASSRPGLAGIGAYNEQFF. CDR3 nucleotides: TGTGCCAGCAGCCGGCCGGGACTAGCGGGGATTGGAGCCTACAATGAGCAGTTCTTC.